This TCR beta chain was documented in a study of response to subunit inactivated influenza vaccine. TCRdb reanalysed the RT-PCR reads using MiXCR and keeps one entry per CDR3 protein. Here the sample spans about 570,000 distinct CDR3 sequences, around 11% being singletons. This clonotype has a handful of counts. There are 13 residues in the CDR3. Trimming left V 3 bases short and J 4 bases short, with 9 bases between. In germline, CDR1 is DFQATT, CDR2 SNEGSKA (reference sequence). These data also featured in a second study, about T cells expressing NK-cell markers. From that report: TCR beta cDNA was made by 5'RACE template switching with UMIs. Specificity for HCMV among expanded NKG2C+ T cell clones was not established.

The chain joins TRBV20-1 to TRBJ2-2; D is possibly TRBD1 (5 bases). Sequenced material: PBMCs from blood, taken on the day of vaccination. The TCR sequence derives from a man aged 50 to 59 who received an inactivated influenza vaccine. Here the CDR3 reads CSASIRATGELFF. For the CDR3, the DNA is TGCAGTGCTAGTATCAGGGCCACCGGGGAGCTGTTTTTT.